The next 30 T cell receptor beta chains were all read from a single sample in a study of blood T cell repertoires in COVID-19. Repertoires were generated with immunoSEQ multiplex PCR, while TCRdb's copy carries only in-frame clones and drops some. The sample has 36,000 or so clones; about 86% are singletons. The sample consisted of peripheral blood. These receptors were collected from a woman in her seventies with active COVID-19.

The V call is TRBV9, the J call TRBJ1-3, with 8 bases identical to TRBD1. The length of the CDR3 is 15 residues. CDR1 SGDLS and CDR2 YYNGEE come from the germline V gene. The J segment lost 4 bases and the V segment lost 3 bases, leaving 6 bases of the junction unmatched. The CDR3 loop reads CASSARQGQGNTIYF. CDR3 DNA: TGTGCCAGCAGCGCCCGACAGGGGCAAGGAAACACCATATATTTT.

The V call is TRBV28, the J call TRBJ2-5; TRBD1 matches at 7 bases. Trimming removed 8 bases from V and 3 bases from J; junction bases left unmatched: 6. The length of the CDR3 is 13 residues. Germline loops: CDR1 MDHEN, CDR2 SYDVKM. Here the CDR3 DNA reads TGTGCCAGCCGCGAACAGGGGAAAGAGACCCAGTACTTC. As protein: CASREQGKETQYF.

This chain links TRBV19 with TRBJ1-1; TRBD1 is a possible D gene (5 bases). Germline-derived CDR1 and CDR2 are LNHDA and SQIVND (reference sequence). V lost 10 bases, J lost 1 base, and 19 bases lay in between. CDR3 length: 15 amino acids. The CDR3 DNA sequence: TGTGCCACCTCAGTAGGGGCGCGGAGGAACACTGAAGCTTTCTTT. This codes for CATSVGARRNTEAFF.

V and J are TRBV11-3 and TRBJ1-1; no definite D call. Trimming shortened V by 3 bases and J by 0 bases, and 11 bases separated the two germline ends. This CDR3 has 15 residues. Germline V gene lookup returns CDR1 SGHNT and CDR2 YENEEA. The CDR3 coding sequence is TGTGCCAGCAGCTTTGGAGGGAATATGAACACTGAAGCTTTCTTT. Amino acid sequence: CASSFGGNMNTEAFF.

This clone was seen only once. This sequence joins TRBV11-3 and TRBJ2-3; perhaps TRBD1 as D (6 bases). Trimming removed 11 bases from V and 0 bases from J, with 18 bases in between. The CDR3 length is 15 residues. Germline assignment: CDR1 SGHNT and CDR2 YENEEA. DNA of the CDR3: TGTGCCGTCGTAGGGGGTGCAGGGAGCACAGATACGCAGTATTTT. Translated: CAVVGGAGSTDTQYF.

This clone was picked up a small number of times. This rearrangement joins TRBV4-1 to TRBJ2-7; TRBD1 matches at 7 bases. The V segment lost 4 bases and the J segment 3 bases; nucleotides outside the gene matches: 12. This CDR3 contains 16 residues. CDR1 MGHRA and CDR2 YSYEKL come from the germline V gene. CDR3 nucleotide sequence: TGCGCCAGCAGCCTAGACCCAGGGGGTCACGGCTACGAGCAGTACTTC. Its protein product is CASSLDPGGHGYEQYF.

J is TRBJ2-1 and V is TRBV20-1, with 11 bases identical to TRBD2. The CDR3 is 14 amino acids. Looked up from germline, CDR1 is DFQATT and CDR2 is SNEGSKA (reference sequence). Trimming removed 3 bases from V and 5 bases from J; junction bases left unmatched: 3. CDR3 in amino acids: CSASLAGGNNEQFF. CDR3 DNA sequence: TGCAGTGCTAGTCTAGCGGGGGGAAACAATGAGCAGTTCTTC.

The chain employs TRBV10-1 and TRBJ2-3; D is uncertain. Germline CDR1 WNHNN, CDR2 SYGVQD (reference sequence). The CDR3 consists of 14 residues. Trimming pared 6 bases from V and 3 bases from J, leaving 13 bases between. CDR3 coding DNA: TGCGCCAGCAGCCGCGTGGTAGAGACAGATACGCAGTATTTT. Translation: CASSRVVETDTQYF.

This chain links TRBV29-1 with TRBJ2-1, with 8 bases that match TRBD2. With 3 bases clipped from V and 6 bases from J, the junction kept 7 bases outside the gene matches. Germline V gives CDR1 SQVTM, CDR2 ANQGSEA. The CDR3 has 14 residues. The DNA for the CDR3 is TGCAGCGTTGACCCCAGCGGGGGACCCAATGAGCAGTTCTTC. Its translation: CSVDPSGGPNEQFF.

The chain carries TRBV7-2 and TRBJ1-6; D unclear. Looked up from germline, CDR1 is SGHTA and CDR2 is FQGNSA. Trimming took 5 bases from V and 5 from J, leaving 10 bases between them. This CDR3 has 14 amino acids. For the CDR3, the DNA is TGTGCCAGCAGCCCCGGGAGTAATAATTCACCCCTCCACTTT. It codes for CASSPGSNNSPLHF.

The V gene is TRBV5-5, the J gene TRBJ1-2; unclear D gene. CDR3 length: 13 residues. Germline CDR1 SGHKS, CDR2 YYEKEE (reference sequence). V lost 2 bases and J 1 base, leaving 6 bases between the germline ends. The CDR3 sequence is CASSFSSNYGYTF. The DNA for the CDR3 is TGTGCCAGCAGCTTTAGCAGTAACTATGGCTACACCTTC.

This clone turned up a few times. The V and J genes are TRBV9 and TRBJ2-7, with 11 bases lining up with TRBD1. The CDR3 runs to 14 residues. CDR1 and CDR2 (germline): SGDLS, YYNGEE. Trimming took 3 bases from V and 5 from J; bases not matched to a gene: 4. The DNA of the CDR3 is TGTGCCAGCAGCGGGGGGACAGGGGGACACGAGCAGTACTTC. The encoded protein is CASSGGTGGHEQYF.

The gene calls are TRBV5-4 and TRBJ2-2; D might be TRBD2 (6 bases). Germline V gene sequence: CDR1 SGHNT, CDR2 YYREEE (reference sequence). Trimming pared 4 bases from V and 2 bases from J, leaving 12 bases between. This CDR3 spans 15 amino acids. The CDR3 coding sequence is TGTGCCAGCAGCGAACGCGGGGACAACACCGGGGAGCTGTTTTTT. It translates to CASSERGDNTGELFF. The full variable domain, with the rest looked up from reference TRBV5-4 and TRBJ2-2, is ETGVTQSPTHLIKTRGQQVTLRCSSQSGHNTVSWYQQALGQGPQFIFQYYREEENGRGNFPPRFSGLQFPNYSSELNVNALELDDSALYLCASSERGDNTGELFFGEGSRLTVL.

J is TRBJ2-5 and V is TRBV2; 9 positions agree with TRBD2. CDR1 is SNHLY, CDR2 FYNNEI, per germline. This CDR3 has 15 residues. J gave up 2 bases and V 3 bases, and 4 bases lay outside the gene matches. CDR3 DNA: TGTGCCAGCAGTGAGCTAGCGGGGTTACAAGAGACCCAGTACTTC. Translating it yields CASSELAGLQETQYF.

V and J are TRBV11-3 and TRBJ2-2, with 9 nucleotides matching TRBD1. CDR1 SGHNT and CDR2 YENEEA come from the germline V gene. The CDR3 is 16 amino acids. Trimming removed 3 bases from V and 3 bases from J; junction bases left unmatched: 5. CDR3 amino acids: CASSFRTGEYTGELFF. The CDR3 region has the DNA TGTGCCAGCAGCTTCCGGACAGGGGAATACACCGGGGAGCTGTTTTTT.

This clone was seen once. J is TRBJ1-2 and V is TRBV29-1; the match to TRBD1 covers 7 bases. The V and J ends lost 5 bases and 0 bases, in that order; junction bases with no gene match: 6. CDR1 and CDR2 from the germline V gene are SQVTM and ANQGSEA. The CDR3 consists of 14 residues. CDR3 protein: CSVSGQLTNYGYTF. The CDR3 DNA reads as TGCAGCGTTTCGGGACAGCTAACTAACTATGGCTACACCTTC. The entire variable domain, with the rest obtained from reference TRBV29-1 and TRBJ1-2, is as follows: SAVISQKPSRDICQRGTSLTIQCQVDSQVTMMFWYRQQPGQSLTLIATANQGSEATYESGFVIDKFPISRPNLTFSTLTVSNMSPEDSSIYLCSVSGQLTNYGYTFGSGTRLTVV.

The rearrangement links TRBV4-2 to TRBJ1-1; 9 nucleotides line up with TRBD1. V was pared by 2 bases and J by 4 bases, with 2 bases of the junction left unmatched. The CDR3 is 14 amino acids. From germline, CDR1 is LGHNA and CDR2 YNFKEQ. The DNA for the CDR3 is TGTGCCAGCAGCCAACCGGACAGGGGCACTGAAGCTTTCTTT. Translation: CASSQPDRGTEAFF.

V and J are TRBV11-2 and TRBJ2-3, with TRBD2 identical over 9 bases. Germline V CDR1 and CDR2: SGHAT, FQNNGV. V shed 3 bases and J 4 bases; nucleotides not matched to a gene: 8. The CDR3 runs 16 residues. The CDR3, as DNA: TGTGCCAGCAGCTTCGCGGGGGGGGGCTACCCAGATACGCAGTATTTT. Translated, it gives CASSFAGGGYPDTQYF.

V usage is TRBV11-2 and J usage is TRBJ1-1; 7 bases map to TRBD1. V dropped 5 bases and J dropped 0; count of bases not matched to a gene: 9. There are 16 residues in the CDR3. Germline CDR1 reads SGHAT; CDR2 reads FQNNGV. CDR3: CASSTHRGPMNTEAFF. CDR3 nucleotide sequence: TGTGCCAGCAGCACACACAGGGGACCGATGAACACTGAAGCTTTCTTT. Full variable domain (outside the CDR3, taken from reference TRBV11-2 and TRBJ1-1): EAGVAQSPRYKIIEKRQSVAFWCNPISGHATLYWYQQILGQGPKLLIQFQNNGVVDDSQLPKDRFSAERLKGVDSTLKIQPAKLEDSAVYLCASSTHRGPMNTEAFFGQGTRLTVV.

This clone was counted between two and nine times. The chain joins TRBV6-5 to TRBJ1-6, with 8 positions matching TRBD1. The CDR3 consists of 15 residues. Trimming at V came to 0 bases and at J to 9 bases, leaving 4 bases not matched to a gene. Looked up from germline, CDR1 is MNHEY and CDR2 is SVGAGI. Here the CDR3 DNA reads TGTGCCAGCAGTTACTCACAGGGGGGGGGTTCACCCCTCCACTTT. Translation: CASSYSQGGGSPLHF.

CDR3 coding DNA: TGCGCCAGCAGCCGGGAGGGGGGGAACAATCAGCCCCAGCATTTT. Protein sequence: CASSREGGNNQPQHF. The chain links TRBV5-1 to TRBJ1-5; D may be TRBD1 (6 bases). CDR1 and CDR2 from the germline V gene are SGHRS and YFSETQ. The V gene lost 4 bases and the J gene lost 3 bases, with 14 bases spanning the gap. The CDR3 length is 15 residues. Full variable domain (outside the CDR3, taken from reference TRBV5-1 and TRBJ1-5): KAGVTQTPRYLIKTRGQQVTLSCSPISGHRSVSWYQQTPGQGLQFLFEYFSETQRNKGNFPGRFSGRQFSNSRSEMNVSTLELGDSALYLCASSREGGNNQPQHFGDGTRLSIL.

The chain joins TRBV7-2 to TRBJ1-5; D remains ambiguous. The V end was cut by 1 base, the J end by 7 bases, with 14 bases between. There are 15 residues in the CDR3. The germline CDR1 and CDR2 sequences are SGHTA and FQGNSA. The CDR3 DNA is TGTGCCAGCAGCTTAGAGGGCGGGGTAGGGCAGCCCCAGCATTTT. Translating it yields CASSLEGGVGQPQHF.

This clone was seen just once. The V gene is TRBV18, the J gene TRBJ1-2, with 9 nucleotides matching TRBD1. V gave up 2 bases and J gave up 1 base; unmatched junction bases: 2. Looked up from germline, CDR1 is KGHSH and CDR2 is LQKENI. The CDR3 has 15 amino acids. The CDR3 DNA is TGTGCCAGCTCACCAGGGACAGGGAATAACTATGGCTACACCTTC. It translates to CASSPGTGNNYGYTF. Based on the CDR3 plus reference TRBV18 and TRBJ1-2, the full variable domain is NAGVMQNPRHLVRRRGQEARLRCSPMKGHSHVYWYRQLPEEGLKFMVYLQKENIIDESGMPKERFSAEFPKEGPSILRIQQVVRGDSAAYFCASSPGTGNNYGYTFGSGTRLTVV.

J is TRBJ2-1 and V is TRBV2, with 7 bases matching TRBD1. The CDR3 is made up of 15 amino acids. CDR1 and CDR2 (germline): SNHLY, FYNNEI. V lost 6 bases, J lost 2 bases, and 7 bases stayed unmatched. CDR3 in DNA: TGTGCCAGCAGCCAGGACAGGAGCGCCTACAATGAGCAGTTCTTC. Its protein is CASSQDRSAYNEQFF.

V usage is TRBV6-5 and J usage is TRBJ1-2; D perhaps matches TRBD1 (5 bases). Trimming left V 7 bases short and J 1 base short, with 10 bases between. CDR3 size: 13 residues. Per the germline V gene, CDR1 is MNHEY and CDR2 is SVGAGI. This chain's CDR3 is CASTPDINYGYTF. Written as DNA, the CDR3 is TGTGCCAGCACCCCGGACATTAACTATGGCTACACCTTC.

The chain is built from TRBV30 and TRBJ1-1; tentatively, D is TRBD1 (5 bases). The CDR3 length is 14 residues. V lost 0 bases, J lost 4 bases, and 12 bases lay in between. The germline gives CDR1 GTSNPN, CDR2 SVGIG (reference sequence). The CDR3, as DNA: TGTGCCTGGAGTGTCCAGACCGGGGGCACTGAAGCTTTCTTT. It translates to CAWSVQTGGTEAFF.

The rearrangement uses TRBV12-3 or TRBV12-4 and TRBJ2-3; the D is unclear. V gave up 2 bases and J gave up 5 bases, with 5 bases separating them. The CDR3 runs 12 residues. DNA for the CDR3: TGTGCCAGCAGTTTATTCGGAGATACGCAGTATTTT. Translating gives CASSLFGDTQYF.

The genes are TRBV29-1 and TRBJ1-1; 9 bases fit TRBD1. Germline trimming cut 6 bases from V and 3 bases from J; bases unmatched to any gene: 5. CDR3 length equals 13 residues. Germline V gene lookup returns CDR1 SQVTM and CDR2 ANQGSEA. Written as DNA, the CDR3 is TGCAGCGTAGAACAGGGGGCGGACACTGAAGCTTTCTTT. It specifies CSVEQGADTEAFF.

This sequence joins TRBV9 and TRBJ2-3, with 11 bases matching TRBD2. The CDR3 length is 16 residues. Germline CDR1 is SGDLS and CDR2 is YYNGEE. The junction had 11 bases not matched to a gene; V was cut back by 3 bases and J by 8 bases. In DNA, the CDR3 is TGTGCCAGCAGCGAGTCTTCCCTCACTAGCGGGGGTACGCAGTATTTT. It encodes CASSESSLTSGGTQYF.

The chain joins TRBV7-9 to TRBJ2-1, with 9 bases that match TRBD2. The CDR3 totals 15 residues. Germline V gene data show CDR1 as SEHNR and CDR2 as FQNEAQ (reference sequence). The ends lost 4 bases at V and 3 bases at J; junction bases unmatched: 4. In DNA, the CDR3 is TGTGCCAGCAGCTATAGCGGGGGTTACTACAATGAGCAGTTCTTC. The encoded protein is CASSYSGGYYNEQFF.